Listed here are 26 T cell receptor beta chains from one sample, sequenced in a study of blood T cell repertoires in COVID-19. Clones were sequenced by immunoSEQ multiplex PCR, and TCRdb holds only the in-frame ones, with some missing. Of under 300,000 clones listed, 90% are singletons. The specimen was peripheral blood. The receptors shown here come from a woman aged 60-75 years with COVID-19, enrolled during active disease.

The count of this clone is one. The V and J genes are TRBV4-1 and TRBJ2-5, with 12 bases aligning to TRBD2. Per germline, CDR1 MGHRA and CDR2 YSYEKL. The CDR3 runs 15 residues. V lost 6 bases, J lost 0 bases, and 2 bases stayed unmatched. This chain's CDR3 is CASRPSGGDQETQYF. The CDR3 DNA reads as TGCGCCAGCAGGCCTAGCGGGGGGGACCAAGAGACCCAGTACTTC.

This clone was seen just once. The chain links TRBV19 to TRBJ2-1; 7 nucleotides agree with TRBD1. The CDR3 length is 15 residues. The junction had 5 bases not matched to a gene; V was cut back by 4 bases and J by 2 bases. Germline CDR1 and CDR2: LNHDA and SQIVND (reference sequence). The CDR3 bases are TGTGCCAGTAGTAGATGGGACAGCACCTACAATGAGCAGTTCTTC. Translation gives CASSRWDSTYNEQFF.

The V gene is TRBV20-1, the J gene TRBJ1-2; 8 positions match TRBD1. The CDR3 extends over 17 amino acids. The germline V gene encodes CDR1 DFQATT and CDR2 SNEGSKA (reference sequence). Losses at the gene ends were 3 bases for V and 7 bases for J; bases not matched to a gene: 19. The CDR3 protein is CSASILGFRGRSGGYTF. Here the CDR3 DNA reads TGCAGTGCTAGTATACTCGGATTCAGGGGGCGAAGCGGTGGCTACACCTTC.

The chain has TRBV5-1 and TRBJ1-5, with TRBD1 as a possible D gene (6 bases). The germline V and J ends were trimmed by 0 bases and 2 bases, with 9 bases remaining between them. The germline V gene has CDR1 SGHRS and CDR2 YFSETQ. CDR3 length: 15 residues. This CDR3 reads CASSLDAGGNQPQHF. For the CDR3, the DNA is TGCGCCAGCAGCTTGGATGCAGGGGGCAATCAGCCCCAGCATTTT.

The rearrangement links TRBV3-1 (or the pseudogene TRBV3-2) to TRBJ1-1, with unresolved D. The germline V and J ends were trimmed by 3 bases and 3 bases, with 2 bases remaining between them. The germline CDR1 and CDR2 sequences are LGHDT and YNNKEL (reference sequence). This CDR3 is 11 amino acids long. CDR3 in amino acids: CASSHYTEAFF. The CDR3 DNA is TGTGCCAGCAGCCACTACACTGAAGCTTTCTTT.

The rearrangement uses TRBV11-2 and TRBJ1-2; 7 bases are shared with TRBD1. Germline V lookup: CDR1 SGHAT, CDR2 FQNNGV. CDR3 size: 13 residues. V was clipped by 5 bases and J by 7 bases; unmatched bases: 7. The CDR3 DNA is TGTGCCAGCAGCCCCAGACAGGGTAGTGGCTACACCTTC. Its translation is CASSPRQGSGYTF.

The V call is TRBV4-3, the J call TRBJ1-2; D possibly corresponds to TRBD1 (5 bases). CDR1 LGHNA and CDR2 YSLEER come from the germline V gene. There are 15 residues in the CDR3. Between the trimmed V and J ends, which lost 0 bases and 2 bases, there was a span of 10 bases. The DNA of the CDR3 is TGCGCCAGCAGCCAAGAGTGGAGACAGAACTATGGCTACACCTTC. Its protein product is CASSQEWRQNYGYTF.

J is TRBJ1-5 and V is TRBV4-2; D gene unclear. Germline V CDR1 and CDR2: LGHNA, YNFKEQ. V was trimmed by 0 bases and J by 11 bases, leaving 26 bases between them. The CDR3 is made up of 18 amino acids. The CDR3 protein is CASSQDSVKAAPFQAQHF. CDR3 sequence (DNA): TGTGCCAGCAGCCAAGATTCGGTTAAGGCAGCTCCCTTCCAGGCCCAGCATTTT.

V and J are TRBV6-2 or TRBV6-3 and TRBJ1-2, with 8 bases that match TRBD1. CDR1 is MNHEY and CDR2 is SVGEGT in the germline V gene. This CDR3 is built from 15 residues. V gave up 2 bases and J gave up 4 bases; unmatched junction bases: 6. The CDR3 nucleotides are TGTGCCAGCAGTTACCTGACAGGGGCCTCCTATGGCTACACCTTC. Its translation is CASSYLTGASYGYTF.

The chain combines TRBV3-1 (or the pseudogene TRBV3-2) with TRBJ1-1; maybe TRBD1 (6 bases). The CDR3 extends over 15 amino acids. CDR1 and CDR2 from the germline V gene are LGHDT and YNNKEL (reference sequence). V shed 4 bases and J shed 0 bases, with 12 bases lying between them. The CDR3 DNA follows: TGTGCCAGCAGCCTCGGACAGATCATGAACACTGAAGCTTTCTTT. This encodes CASSLGQIMNTEAFF.

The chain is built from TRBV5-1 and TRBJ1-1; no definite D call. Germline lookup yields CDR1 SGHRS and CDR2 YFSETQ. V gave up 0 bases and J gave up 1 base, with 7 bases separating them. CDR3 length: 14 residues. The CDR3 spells CASSLVTANTEAFF. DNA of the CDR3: TGCGCCAGCAGCTTGGTCACAGCGAACACTGAAGCTTTCTTT.

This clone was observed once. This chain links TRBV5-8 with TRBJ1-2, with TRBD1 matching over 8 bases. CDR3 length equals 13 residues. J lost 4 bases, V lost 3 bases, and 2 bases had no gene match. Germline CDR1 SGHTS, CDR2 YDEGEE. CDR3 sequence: CASSSDRGYGYTF. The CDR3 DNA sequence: TGTGCCAGCAGCTCCGACAGGGGCTATGGCTACACCTTC.

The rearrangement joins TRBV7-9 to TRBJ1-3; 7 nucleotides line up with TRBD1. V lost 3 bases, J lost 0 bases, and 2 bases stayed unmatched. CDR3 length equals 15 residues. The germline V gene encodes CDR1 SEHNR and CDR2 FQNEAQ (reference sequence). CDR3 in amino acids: CASSFRQGSGNTIYF. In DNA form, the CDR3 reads TGTGCCAGCAGCTTCCGACAGGGCTCTGGAAACACCATATATTTT.

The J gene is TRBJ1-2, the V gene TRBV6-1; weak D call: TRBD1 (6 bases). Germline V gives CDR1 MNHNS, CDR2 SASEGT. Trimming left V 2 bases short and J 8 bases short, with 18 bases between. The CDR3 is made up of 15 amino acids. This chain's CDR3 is CASSERGSRQMGYTF. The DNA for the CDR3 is TGTGCCAGCAGTGAAAGGGGGAGCCGACAGATGGGCTACACCTTC.

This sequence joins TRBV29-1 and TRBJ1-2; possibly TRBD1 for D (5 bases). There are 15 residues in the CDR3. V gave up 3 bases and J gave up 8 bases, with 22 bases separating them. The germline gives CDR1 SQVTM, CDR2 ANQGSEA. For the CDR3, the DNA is TGCAGCGTTGACGGCGGGGGAGGGCGCGGGGGGGGCTACACCTTC. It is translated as CSVDGGGGRGGGYTF.

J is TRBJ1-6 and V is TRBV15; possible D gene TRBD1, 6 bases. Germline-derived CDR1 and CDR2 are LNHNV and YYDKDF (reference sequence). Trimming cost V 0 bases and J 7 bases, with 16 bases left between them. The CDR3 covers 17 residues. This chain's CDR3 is CATSRDLSGALNSPLHF. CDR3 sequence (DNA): TGTGCCACCAGCAGAGATTTGTCAGGGGCATTGAATTCACCCCTCCACTTT.

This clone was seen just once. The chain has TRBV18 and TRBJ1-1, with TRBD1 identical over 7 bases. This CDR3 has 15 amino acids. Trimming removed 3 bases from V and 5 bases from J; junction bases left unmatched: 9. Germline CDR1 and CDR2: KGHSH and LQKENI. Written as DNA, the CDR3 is TGTGCCAGCTCACCTCAGCAGGGGGAGACAACTGAAGCTTTCTTT. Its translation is CASSPQQGETTEAFF.

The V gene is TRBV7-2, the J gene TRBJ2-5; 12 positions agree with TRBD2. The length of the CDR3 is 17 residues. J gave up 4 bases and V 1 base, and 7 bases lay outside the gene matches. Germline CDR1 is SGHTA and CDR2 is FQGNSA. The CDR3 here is CASSLVSSGGAVETQYF. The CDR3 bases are TGTGCCAGCAGCTTAGTGTCTAGCGGGGGGGCGGTAGAGACCCAGTACTTC.

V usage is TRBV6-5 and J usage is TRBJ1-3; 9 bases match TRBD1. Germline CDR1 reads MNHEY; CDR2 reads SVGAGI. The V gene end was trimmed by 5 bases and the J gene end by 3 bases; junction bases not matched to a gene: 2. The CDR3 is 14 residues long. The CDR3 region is CASSTGGYGNTIYF. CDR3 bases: TGTGCCAGCAGTACAGGGGGCTATGGAAACACCATATATTTT.

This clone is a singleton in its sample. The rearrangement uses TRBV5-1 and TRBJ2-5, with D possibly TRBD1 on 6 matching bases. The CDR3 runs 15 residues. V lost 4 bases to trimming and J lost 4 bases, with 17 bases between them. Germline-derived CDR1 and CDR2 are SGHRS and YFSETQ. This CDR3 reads CASSRTGIQRETQYF. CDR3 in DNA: TGCGCCAGCAGCCGTACAGGGATCCAGCGAGAGACCCAGTACTTC.

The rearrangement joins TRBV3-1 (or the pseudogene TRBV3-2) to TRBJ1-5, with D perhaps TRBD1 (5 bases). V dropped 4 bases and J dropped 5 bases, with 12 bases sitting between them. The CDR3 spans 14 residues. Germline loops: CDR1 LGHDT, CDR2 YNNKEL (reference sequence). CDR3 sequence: CASSPSQGYQPQHF. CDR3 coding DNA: TGTGCCAGCAGCCCAAGCCAGGGCTATCAGCCCCAGCATTTT.

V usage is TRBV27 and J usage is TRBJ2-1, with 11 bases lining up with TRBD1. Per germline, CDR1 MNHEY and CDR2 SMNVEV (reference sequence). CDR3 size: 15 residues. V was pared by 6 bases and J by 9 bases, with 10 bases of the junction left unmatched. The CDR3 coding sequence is TGTGCCAGCAGGAGGACAGGGGGCGCTGGGGTTGAGCAGTTCTTC. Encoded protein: CASRRTGGAGVEQFF.

DNA of the CDR3: TGTGCCAGCAGCGGAAGGGACAGGGGGAATTCACCCCTCCACTTT. Protein sequence: CASSGRDRGNSPLHF. The rearrangement links TRBV7-2 to TRBJ1-6, with 11 bases lining up with TRBD1. The germline CDR1 and CDR2 sequences are SGHTA and FQGNSA. J was trimmed by 7 bases and V by 5 bases; bases with no gene match: 4. This CDR3 region has 15 residues. The full variable domain, in which reference TRBV7-2 and TRBJ1-6 provide the parts outside the CDR3, is GAGVSQSPSNKVTEKGKDVELRCDPISGHTALYWYRQSLGQGLEFLIYFQGNSAPDKSGLPSDRFSAERTGGSVSTLTIQRTQQEDSAVYLCASSGRDRGNSPLHFGNGTRLTVT.

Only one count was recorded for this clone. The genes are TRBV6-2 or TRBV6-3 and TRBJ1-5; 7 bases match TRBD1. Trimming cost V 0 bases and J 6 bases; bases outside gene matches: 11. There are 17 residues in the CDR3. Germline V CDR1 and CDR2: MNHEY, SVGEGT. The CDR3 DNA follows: TGTGCCAGCAGTTACTCGAGTTCAGGGGGTCGTAGTCAGCCCCAGCATTTT. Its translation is CASSYSSSGGRSQPQHF.

The CDR3 here is CASSILGRRTGDSDYGYTF. CDR3 coding DNA: TGTGCCAGTAGTATTTTGGGTAGGCGCACAGGGGATAGTGACTATGGCTACACCTTC. The chain combines TRBV19 with TRBJ1-2; 7 bases agree with TRBD1. J was trimmed by 3 bases and V by 3 bases; bases with no gene match: 19. Germline V gene data show CDR1 as LNHDA and CDR2 as SQIVND (reference sequence). The CDR3 loop spans 19 amino acids. The full variable domain, its missing parts supplied by reference TRBV19 and TRBJ1-2, is DGGITQSPKYLFRKEGQNVTLSCEQNLNHDAMYWYRQDPGQGLRLIYYSQIVNDFQKGDIAEGYSVSREKKESFPLTVTSAQKNPTAFYLCASSILGRRTGDSDYGYTFGSGTRLTVV.

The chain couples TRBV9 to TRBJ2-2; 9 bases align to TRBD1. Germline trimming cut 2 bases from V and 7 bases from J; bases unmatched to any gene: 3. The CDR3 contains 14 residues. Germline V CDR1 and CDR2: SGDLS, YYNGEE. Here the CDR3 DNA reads TGTGCCAGCAGCGTTGGACAGGGGAACGGGGAGCTGTTTTTT. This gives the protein CASSVGQGNGELFF.